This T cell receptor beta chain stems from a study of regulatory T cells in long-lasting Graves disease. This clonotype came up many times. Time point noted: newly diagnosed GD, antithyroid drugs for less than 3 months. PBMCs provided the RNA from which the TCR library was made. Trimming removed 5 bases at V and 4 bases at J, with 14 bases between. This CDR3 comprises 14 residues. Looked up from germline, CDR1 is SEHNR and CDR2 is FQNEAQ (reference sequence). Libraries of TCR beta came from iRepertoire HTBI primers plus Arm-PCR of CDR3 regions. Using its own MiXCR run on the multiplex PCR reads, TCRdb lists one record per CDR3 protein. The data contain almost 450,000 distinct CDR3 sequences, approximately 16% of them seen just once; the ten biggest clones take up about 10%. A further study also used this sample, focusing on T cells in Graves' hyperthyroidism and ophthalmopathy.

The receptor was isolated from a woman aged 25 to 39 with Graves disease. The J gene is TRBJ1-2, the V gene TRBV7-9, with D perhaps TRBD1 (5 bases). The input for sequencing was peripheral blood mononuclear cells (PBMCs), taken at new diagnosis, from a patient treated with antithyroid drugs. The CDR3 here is CASSPDEGPYGYTF. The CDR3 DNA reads TGTGCCAGCAGCCCCGATGAGGGACCCTATGGCTACACCTTC.